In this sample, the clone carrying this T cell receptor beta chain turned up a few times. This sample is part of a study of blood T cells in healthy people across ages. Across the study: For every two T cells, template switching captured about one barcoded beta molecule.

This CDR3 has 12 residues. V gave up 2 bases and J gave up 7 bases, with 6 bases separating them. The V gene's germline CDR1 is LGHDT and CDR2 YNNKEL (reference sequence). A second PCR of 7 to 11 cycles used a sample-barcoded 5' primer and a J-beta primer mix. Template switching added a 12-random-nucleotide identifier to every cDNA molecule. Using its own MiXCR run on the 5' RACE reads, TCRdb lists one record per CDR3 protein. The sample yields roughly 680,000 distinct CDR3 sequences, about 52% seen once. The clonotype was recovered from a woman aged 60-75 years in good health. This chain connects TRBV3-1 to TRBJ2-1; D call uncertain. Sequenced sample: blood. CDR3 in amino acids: CASSQRANEQFF. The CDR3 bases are TGTGCCAGCAGCCAAAGGGCAAATGAGCAGTTCTTC.